This TCR beta chain was captured by sequencing in a study of lymphopenia after photon versus proton radiotherapy. TCRdb's copy holds only in-frame clones and misses some; the assay was immunoSEQ multiplex PCR. This sample has about 50,000 clones, with roughly nine tenths found just once. Germline CDR1 reads SGHRS; CDR2 reads YFSETQ. The CDR3 contains 16 residues. Deletions cut 4 bases from V and 5 bases from J, with 16 bases between. This sequence joins TRBV5-1 and TRBJ1-6; perhaps TRBD1 as D (5 bases). This TCR was sampled from a woman in her 40s with cholangiocarcinoma. Source: peripheral blood, taken from a patient treated with photon-based radiotherapy. This CDR3 is CASSPGQWSDNSPLHF. The CDR3 DNA reads TGCGCCAGCAGCCCAGGGCAATGGTCTGATAATTCACCCCTCCACTTT.